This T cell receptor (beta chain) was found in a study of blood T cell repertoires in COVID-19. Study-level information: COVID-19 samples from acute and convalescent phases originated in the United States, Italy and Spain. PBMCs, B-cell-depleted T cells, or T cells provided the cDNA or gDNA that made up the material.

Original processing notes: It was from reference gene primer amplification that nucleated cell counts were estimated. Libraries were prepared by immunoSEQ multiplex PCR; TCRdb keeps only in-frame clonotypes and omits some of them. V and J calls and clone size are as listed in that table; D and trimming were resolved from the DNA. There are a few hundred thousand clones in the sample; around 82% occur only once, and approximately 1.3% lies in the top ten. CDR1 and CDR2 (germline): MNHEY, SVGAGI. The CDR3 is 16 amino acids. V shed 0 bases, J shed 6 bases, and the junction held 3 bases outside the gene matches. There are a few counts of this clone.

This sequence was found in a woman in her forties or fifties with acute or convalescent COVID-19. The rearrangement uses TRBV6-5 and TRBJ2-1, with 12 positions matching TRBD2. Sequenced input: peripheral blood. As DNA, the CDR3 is TGTGCCAGCAGTTACTCCCTAGCGGGGGGGGCCAATGAGCAGTTCTTC. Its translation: CASSYSLAGGANEQFF.